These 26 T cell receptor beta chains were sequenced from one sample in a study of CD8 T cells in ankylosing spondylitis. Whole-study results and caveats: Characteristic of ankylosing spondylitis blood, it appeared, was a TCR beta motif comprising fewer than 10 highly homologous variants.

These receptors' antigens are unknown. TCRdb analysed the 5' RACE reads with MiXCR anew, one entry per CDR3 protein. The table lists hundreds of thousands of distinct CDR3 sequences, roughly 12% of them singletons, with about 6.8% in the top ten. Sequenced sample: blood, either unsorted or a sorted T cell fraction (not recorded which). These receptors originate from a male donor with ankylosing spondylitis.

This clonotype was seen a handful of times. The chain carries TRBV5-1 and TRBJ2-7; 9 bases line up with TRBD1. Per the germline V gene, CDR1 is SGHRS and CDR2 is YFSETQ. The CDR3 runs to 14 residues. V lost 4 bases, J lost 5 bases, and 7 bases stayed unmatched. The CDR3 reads CASSGGTGRHEQYF. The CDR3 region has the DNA TGCGCCAGCAGCGGAGGGACAGGGAGGCACGAGCAGTACTTC.

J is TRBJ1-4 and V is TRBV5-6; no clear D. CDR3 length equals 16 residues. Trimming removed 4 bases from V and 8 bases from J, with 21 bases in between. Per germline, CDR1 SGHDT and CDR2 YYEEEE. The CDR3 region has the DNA TGTGCCAGCAGCGTAGCAAGCGGTTCGGCGAAGGAAAAACTGTTTTTT. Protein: CASSVASGSAKEKLFF.

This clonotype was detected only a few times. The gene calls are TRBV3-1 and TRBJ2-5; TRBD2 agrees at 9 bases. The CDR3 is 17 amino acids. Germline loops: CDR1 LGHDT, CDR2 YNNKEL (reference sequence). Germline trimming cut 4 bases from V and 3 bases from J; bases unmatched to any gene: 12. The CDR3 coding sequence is TGTGCCAGCAGCCCGGGACTAGCTAGCCCCGGGGAAGAGACCCAGTACTTC. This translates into CASSPGLASPGEETQYF.

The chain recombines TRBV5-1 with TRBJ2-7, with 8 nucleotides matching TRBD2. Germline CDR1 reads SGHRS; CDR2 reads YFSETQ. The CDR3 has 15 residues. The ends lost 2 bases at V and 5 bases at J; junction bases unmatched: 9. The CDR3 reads CASSLGSGRVDEQYF. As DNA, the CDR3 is TGCGCCAGCAGCTTAGGAAGCGGGAGAGTCGACGAGCAGTACTTC.

CDR3 DNA sequence: TGTGCCAGCTCACAAGCAGACACTGAAGCTTTCTTT. Translated, it gives CASSQADTEAFF. J is TRBJ1-1 and V is TRBV18, with unresolved D. This CDR3 comprises 12 residues. Germline assignment: CDR1 KGHSH and CDR2 LQKENI. Trimming pared 4 bases from V and 3 bases from J, leaving 6 bases between.

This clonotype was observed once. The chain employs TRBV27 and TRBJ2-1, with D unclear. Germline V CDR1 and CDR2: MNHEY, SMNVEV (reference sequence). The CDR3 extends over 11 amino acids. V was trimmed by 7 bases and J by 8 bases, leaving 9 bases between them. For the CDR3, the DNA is TGTGCCAGCACGTACGGATATGAGCAGTTCTTC. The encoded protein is CASTYGYEQFF.

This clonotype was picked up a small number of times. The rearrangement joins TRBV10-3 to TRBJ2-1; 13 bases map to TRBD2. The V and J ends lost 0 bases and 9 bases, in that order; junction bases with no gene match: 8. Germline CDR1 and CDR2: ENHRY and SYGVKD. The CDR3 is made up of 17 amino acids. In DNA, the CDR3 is TGTGCCATCAGTGAGTCCGGGACTAGCGGGGTCAGGGGTGAGCAGTTCTTC. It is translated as CAISESGTSGVRGEQFF.

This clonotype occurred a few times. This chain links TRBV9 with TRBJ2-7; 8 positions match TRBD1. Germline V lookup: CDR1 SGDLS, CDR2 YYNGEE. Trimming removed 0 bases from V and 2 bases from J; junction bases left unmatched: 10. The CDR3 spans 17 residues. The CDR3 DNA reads TGTGCCAGCAGCGTAGCCTACGAAGACAGGGGTACCTACGAGCAGTACGTC. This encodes CASSVAYEDRGTYEQYV.

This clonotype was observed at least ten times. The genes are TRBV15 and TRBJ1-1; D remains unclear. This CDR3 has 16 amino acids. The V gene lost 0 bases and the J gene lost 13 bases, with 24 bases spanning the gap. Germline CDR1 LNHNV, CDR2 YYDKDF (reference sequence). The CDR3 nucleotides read TGTGCCACCAGCAGAGATCGGCCCCTCGGCGACCAGTCAGGTTTCTTT. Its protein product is CATSRDRPLGDQSGFF.

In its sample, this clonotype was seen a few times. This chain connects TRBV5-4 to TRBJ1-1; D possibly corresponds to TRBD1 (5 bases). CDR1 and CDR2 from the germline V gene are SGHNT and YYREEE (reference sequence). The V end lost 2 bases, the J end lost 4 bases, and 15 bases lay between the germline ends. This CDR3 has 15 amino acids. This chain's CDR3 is CASSFGRGKVTEAFF. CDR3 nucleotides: TGTGCCAGCAGCTTTGGGAGGGGTAAGGTCACTGAAGCTTTCTTT.

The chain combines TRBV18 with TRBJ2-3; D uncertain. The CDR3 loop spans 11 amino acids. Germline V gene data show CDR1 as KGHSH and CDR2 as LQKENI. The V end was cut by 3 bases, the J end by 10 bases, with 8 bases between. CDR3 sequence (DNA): TGTGCCAGCTCACCGGCTCGTGCGCAGTATTTT. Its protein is CASSPARAQYF.

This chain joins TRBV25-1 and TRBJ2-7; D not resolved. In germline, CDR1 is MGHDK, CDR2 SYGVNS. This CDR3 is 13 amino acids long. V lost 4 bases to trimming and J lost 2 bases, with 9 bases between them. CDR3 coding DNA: TGTGCCAGCAGTGGATCCAGGCCCTACGAGCAGTACTTC. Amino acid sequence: CASSGSRPYEQYF.

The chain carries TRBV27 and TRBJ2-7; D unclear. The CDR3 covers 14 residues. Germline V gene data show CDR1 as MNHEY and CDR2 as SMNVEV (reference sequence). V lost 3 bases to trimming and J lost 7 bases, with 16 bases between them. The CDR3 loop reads CASSFGPSYGEQYF. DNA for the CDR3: TGTGCCAGCAGTTTTGGACCCTCGTATGGTGAGCAGTACTTC.

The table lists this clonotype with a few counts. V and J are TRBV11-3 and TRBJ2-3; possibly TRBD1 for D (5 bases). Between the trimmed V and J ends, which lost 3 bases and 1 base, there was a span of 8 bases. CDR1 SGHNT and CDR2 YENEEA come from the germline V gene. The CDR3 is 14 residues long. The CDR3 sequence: CASSLTRGTDTQYF. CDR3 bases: TGTGCCAGCAGCTTGACCAGGGGCACAGATACGCAGTATTTT.

CDR3: CASRLTTGHGYTF. The CDR3 nucleotides read TGTGCCAGTAGGCTAACGACAGGTCATGGCTACACCTTC. This chain joins TRBV19 and TRBJ1-2, with D possibly TRBD1 on 6 matching bases. CDR1 LNHDA and CDR2 SQIVND come from the germline V gene (reference sequence). This CDR3 is built from 13 residues. V lost 6 bases, J lost 6 bases, and 14 bases lay in between.

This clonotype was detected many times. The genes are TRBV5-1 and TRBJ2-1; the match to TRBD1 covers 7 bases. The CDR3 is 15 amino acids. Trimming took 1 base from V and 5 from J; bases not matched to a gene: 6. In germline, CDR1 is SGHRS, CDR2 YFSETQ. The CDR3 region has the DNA TGCGCCAGCAGCTTGTGGGGACAGAAAGACAATGAGCAGTTCTTC. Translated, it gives CASSLWGQKDNEQFF.

This chain's CDR3 is CASSYTGQPLTSEAFF. The CDR3 coding sequence is TGTGCCAGCAGTTACACTGGACAGCCCTTAACTTCCGAAGCTTTCTTT. The V gene is TRBV6-5, the J gene TRBJ1-1; D is possibly TRBD1 (6 bases). V was trimmed by 2 bases and J by 8 bases, leaving 21 bases between them. The CDR3 is made up of 16 amino acids. CDR1 and CDR2 from the germline V gene are MNHEY and SVGAGI.

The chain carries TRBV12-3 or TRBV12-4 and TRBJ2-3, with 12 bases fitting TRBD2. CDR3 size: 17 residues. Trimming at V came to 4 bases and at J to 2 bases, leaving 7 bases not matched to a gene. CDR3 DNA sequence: TGTGCCAGCAGTTCCGGACTAGCGGGACCAAACACAGATACGCAGTATTTT. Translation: CASSSGLAGPNTDTQYF.

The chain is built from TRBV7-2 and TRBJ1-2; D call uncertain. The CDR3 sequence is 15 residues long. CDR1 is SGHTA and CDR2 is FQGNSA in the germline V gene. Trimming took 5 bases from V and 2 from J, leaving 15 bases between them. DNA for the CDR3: TGTGCCAGCAGCCCACGTGGGGAAGGGAACTATGGCTACACCTTC. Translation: CASSPRGEGNYGYTF.

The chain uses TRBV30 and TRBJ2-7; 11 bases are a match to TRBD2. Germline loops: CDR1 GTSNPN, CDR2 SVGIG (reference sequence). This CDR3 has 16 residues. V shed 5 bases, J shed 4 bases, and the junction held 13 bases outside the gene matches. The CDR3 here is CAWRRLAGSLRYEQYF. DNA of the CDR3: TGTGCCTGGCGCAGACTAGCGGGATCGTTGAGATACGAGCAGTACTTC.

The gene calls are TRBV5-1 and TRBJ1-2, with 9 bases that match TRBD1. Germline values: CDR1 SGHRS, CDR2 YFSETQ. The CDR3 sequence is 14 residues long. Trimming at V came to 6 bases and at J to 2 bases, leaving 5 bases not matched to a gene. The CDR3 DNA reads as TGCGCCAGCACCAACGGACAGGGGAACTATGGCTACACCTTC. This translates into CASTNGQGNYGYTF.

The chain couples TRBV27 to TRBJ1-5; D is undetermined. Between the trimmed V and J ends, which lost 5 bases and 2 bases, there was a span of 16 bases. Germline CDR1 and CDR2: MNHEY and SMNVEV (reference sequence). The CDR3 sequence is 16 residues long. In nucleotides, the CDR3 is TGTGCCAGCAGTCCTCTGCGGCGTTTAGGCAATCAGCCCCAGCATTTT. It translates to CASSPLRRLGNQPQHF.

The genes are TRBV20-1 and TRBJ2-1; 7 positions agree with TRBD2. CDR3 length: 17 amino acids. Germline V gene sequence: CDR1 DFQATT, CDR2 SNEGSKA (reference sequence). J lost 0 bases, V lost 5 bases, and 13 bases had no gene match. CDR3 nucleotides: TGCAGTGCTGAAGATCTAGCGGAGGGAAGCTCCTACAATGAGCAGTTCTTC. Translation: CSAEDLAEGSSYNEQFF.

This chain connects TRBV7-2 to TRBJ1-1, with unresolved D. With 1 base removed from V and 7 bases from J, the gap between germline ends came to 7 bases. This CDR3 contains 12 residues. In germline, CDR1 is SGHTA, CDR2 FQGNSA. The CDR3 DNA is TGTGCCAGCAGCTTAGTGCCCGGTGAAGCTTTCTTT. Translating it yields CASSLVPGEAFF.

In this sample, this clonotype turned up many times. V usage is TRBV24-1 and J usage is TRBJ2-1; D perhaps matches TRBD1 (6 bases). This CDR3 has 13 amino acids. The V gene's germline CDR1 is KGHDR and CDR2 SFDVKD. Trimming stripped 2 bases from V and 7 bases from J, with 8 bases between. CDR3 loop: CATSDYRVNEQFF. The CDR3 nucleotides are TGTGCCACCAGTGATTACAGGGTTAATGAGCAGTTCTTC.

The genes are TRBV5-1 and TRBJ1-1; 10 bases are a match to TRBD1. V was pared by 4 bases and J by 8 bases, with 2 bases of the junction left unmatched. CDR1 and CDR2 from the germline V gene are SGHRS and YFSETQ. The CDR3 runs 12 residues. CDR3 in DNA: TGCGCCAGCAGCCAGACAGGGGGCGAAGCTTTCTTT. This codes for CASSQTGGEAFF.